The clone carrying this T cell receptor beta chain was recorded many times. Antigen: not known. The CDR3 end falls 3 residues outside the read, so it is completed with the germline J gene. In germline, CDR1 is SGDLS, CDR2 YYNGEE. Trimming took 0 bases from V and 5 from J, leaving 18 bases between them. CDR3 size: 17 residues. Equal genomic DNA amounts from CVID and control samples were sequenced. Sequencing used immunoSEQ multiplex PCR; TCRdb keeps in-frame clones, though not all of them. Recorded here are fewer than 40,000 clones, with no singletons, and the ten leading clones hold 3.5% to 4%. The sample belongs to a study of T cell clonality in common variable immunodeficiency. Study findings and constraints: What drives increased CVID clonality needs T cell subpopulation sequencing. Reportedly, TCR beta sequences from common variable immunodeficiency showed fewer deletions and N-nucleotide insertions. Compared with healthy controls, CVID subjects showed increased TCRbeta clonality, mostly in about a third.

This chain links TRBV9 with TRBJ1-5, with D possibly TRBD1 on 6 matching bases. Sequenced material: peripheral blood mononuclear cells. The source of this sequence is a person aged 18 to 75 in good health. The DNA read from the CDR3 is TGTGCCAGCAGCGTAGGAGGGGGGGTTGGAGTGTATCAGCCC. As protein: CASSVGGGVGVYQP. The full CDR3 protein is CASSVGGGVGVYQPQHF.